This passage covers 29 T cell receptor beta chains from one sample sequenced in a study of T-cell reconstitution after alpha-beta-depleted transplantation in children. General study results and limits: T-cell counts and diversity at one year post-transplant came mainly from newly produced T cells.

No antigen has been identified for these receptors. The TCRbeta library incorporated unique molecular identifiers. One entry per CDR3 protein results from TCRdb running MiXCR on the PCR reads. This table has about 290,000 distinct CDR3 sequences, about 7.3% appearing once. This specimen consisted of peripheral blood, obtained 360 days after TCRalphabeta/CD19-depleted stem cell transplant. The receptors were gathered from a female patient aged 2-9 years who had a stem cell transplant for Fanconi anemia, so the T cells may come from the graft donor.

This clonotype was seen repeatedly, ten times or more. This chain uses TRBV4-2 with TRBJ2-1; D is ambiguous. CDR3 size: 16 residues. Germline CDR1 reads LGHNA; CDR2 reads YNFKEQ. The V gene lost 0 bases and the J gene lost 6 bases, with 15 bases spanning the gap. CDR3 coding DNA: TGTGCCAGCAGCCAAGAAAGAGCCACCCCCTTCAATGAGCAGTTCTTC. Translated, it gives CASSQERATPFNEQFF.

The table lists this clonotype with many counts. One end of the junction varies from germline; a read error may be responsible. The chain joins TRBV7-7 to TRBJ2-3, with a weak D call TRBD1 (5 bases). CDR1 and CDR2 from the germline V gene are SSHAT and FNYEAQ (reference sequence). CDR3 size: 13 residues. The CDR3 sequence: CASSLSQGDTQYF. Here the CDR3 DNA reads TGTGCTAGCAGCTTATCGCAGGGAGATACGCAGTATTTT.

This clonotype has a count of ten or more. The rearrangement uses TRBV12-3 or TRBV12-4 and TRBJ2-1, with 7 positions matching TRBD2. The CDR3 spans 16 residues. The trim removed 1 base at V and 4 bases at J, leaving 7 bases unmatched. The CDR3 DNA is TGTGCCAGCAGTTTAGGCCCCGGACTAGTTTACAATGAGCAGTTCTTC. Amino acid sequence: CASSLGPGLVYNEQFF.

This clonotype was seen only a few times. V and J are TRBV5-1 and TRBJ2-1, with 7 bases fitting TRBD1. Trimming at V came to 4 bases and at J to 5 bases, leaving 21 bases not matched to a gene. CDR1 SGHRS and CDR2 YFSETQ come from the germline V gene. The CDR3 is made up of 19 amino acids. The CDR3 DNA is TGCGCCAGCAGCATACTCCGGGACAGAAACCCGGGTCGTAACAATGAGCAGTTCTTC. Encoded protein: CASSILRDRNPGRNNEQFF.

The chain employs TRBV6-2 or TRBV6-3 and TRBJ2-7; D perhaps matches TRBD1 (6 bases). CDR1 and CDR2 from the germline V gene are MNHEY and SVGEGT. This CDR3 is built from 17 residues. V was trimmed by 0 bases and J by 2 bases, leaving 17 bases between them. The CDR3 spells CASSYSGPGHLTYEQYV. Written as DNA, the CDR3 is TGTGCCAGCAGTTACTCGGGCCCGGGACACCTCACCTACGAGCAGTACGTC.

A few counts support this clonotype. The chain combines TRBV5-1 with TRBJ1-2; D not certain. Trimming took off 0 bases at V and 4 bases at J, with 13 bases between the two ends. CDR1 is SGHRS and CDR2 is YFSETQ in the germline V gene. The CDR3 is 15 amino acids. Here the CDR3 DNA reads TGCGCCAGCAGCTTGGAGCGGGGATCGAGCTATGGCTACACCTTC. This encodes CASSLERGSSYGYTF. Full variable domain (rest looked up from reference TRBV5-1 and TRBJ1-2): KAGVTQTPRYLIKTRGQQVTLSCSPISGHRSVSWYQQTPGQGLQFLFEYFSETQRNKGNFPGRFSGRQFSNSRSEMNVSTLELGDSALYLCASSLERGSSYGYTFGSGTRLTVV.

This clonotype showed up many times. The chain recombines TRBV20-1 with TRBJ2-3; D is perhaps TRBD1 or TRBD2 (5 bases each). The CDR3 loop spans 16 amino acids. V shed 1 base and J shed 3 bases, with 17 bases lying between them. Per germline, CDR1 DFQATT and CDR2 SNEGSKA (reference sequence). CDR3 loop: CSARGRTAGRTDTQYF. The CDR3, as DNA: TGCAGTGCTAGAGGTCGGACCGCAGGGAGAACAGATACGCAGTATTTT.

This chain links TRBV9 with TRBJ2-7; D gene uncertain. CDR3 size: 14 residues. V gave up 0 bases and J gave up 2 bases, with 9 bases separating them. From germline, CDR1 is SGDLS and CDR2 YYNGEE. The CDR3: CASSVGVSAYEQYF. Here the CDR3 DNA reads TGTGCCAGCAGCGTAGGCGTCTCGGCCTACGAGCAGTACTTC.

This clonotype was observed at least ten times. For the CDR3, the DNA is TGTGCCAGCAGCCTATCTCCATTCGGGCCAAATTCACCCCTCCACTTT. Residues: CASSLSPFGPNSPLHF. The chain employs TRBV7-9 and TRBJ1-6, with unresolved D. Germline-derived CDR1 and CDR2 are SEHNR and FQNEAQ (reference sequence). Trimming cost V 5 bases and J 7 bases, with 18 bases left between them. The CDR3 is 16 residues long.

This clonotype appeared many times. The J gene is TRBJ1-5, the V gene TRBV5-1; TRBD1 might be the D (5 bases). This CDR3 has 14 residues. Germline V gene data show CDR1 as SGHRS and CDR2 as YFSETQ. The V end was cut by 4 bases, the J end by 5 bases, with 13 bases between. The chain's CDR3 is CASSPDRLDQPQHF. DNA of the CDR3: TGCGCCAGCAGCCCTGACAGACTTGATCAGCCCCAGCATTTT.

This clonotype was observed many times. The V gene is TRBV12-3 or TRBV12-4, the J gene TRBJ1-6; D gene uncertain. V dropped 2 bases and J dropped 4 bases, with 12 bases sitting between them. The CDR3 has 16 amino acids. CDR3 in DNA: TGTGCCAGCAGTTTAAGCTTAGGGCTTTATAATTCACCCCTCCACTTT. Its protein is CASSLSLGLYNSPLHF.

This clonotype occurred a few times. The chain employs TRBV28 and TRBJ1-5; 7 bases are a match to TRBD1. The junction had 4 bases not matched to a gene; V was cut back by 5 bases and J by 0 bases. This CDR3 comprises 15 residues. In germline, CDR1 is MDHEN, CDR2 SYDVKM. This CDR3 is CASSPGQSSNQPQHF. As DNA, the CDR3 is TGTGCCAGCAGTCCGGGACAGAGTAGCAATCAGCCCCAGCATTTT.

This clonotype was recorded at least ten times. CDR3 in DNA: TGTGCCAGCAGCCAAGGACAGGGGTACAATGAGCAGTTCTTC. Protein product: CASSQGQGYNEQFF. The chain recombines TRBV4-2 with TRBJ2-1; 8 bases fit TRBD1. This CDR3 is 14 amino acids long. V dropped 1 base and J dropped 4; count of bases not matched to a gene: 0. Per the germline V gene, CDR1 is LGHNA and CDR2 is YNFKEQ.

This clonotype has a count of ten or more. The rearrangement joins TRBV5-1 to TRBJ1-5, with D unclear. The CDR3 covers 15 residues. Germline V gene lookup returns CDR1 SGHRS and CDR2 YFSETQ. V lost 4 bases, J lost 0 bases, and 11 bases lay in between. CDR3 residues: CASSPQDPSNQPQHF. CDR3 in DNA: TGCGCCAGCAGCCCCCAGGACCCTAGCAATCAGCCCCAGCATTTT.

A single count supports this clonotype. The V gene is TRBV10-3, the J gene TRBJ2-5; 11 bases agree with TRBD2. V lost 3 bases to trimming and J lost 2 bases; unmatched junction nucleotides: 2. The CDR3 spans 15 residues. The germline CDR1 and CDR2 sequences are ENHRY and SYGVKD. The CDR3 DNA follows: TGTGCCATCAGTGACCCTAGCGGGAGGCAAGAGACCCAGTACTTC. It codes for CAISDPSGRQETQYF.

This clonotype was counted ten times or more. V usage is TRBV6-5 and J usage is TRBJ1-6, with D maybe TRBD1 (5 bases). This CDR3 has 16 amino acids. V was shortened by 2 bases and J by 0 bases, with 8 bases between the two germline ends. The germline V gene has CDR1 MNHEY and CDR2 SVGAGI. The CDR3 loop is CASSYGGSSYNSPLHF. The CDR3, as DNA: TGTGCCAGCAGTTACGGGGGGAGCTCCTATAATTCACCCCTCCACTTT.

The CDR3 loop reads CASSSPGYNSPLHF. CDR3 nucleotide sequence: TGTGCCAGCAGCTCCCCAGGGTATAATTCACCCCTCCACTTT. V is TRBV5-6 and J is TRBJ1-6, with D possibly matching TRBD1 (5 bases). Germline CDR1 and CDR2: SGHDT and YYEEEE. Trimming left V 3 bases short and J 4 bases short, with 8 bases between. This CDR3 is 14 amino acids long.

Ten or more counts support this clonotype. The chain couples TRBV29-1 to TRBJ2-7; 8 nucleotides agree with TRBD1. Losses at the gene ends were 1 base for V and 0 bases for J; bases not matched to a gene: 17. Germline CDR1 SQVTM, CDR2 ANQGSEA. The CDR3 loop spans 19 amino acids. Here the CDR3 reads CSVEATGESANFRSYEQYF. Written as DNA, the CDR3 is TGCAGCGTTGAAGCGACAGGGGAGTCTGCCAATTTCCGCTCCTACGAGCAGTACTTC.

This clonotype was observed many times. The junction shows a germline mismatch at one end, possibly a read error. CDR3 sequence reads: CASRSGTGVKSDF. The CDR3 DNA is TGTGCCAGCCGATCCGGGACAGGGGTCAAGTCAGACTTC. The V and J genes are TRBV11-2 and TRBJ2-7; 10 bases fit TRBD1. This CDR3 spans 13 amino acids. CDR1 is SGHAT, CDR2 FQNNGV, per germline.

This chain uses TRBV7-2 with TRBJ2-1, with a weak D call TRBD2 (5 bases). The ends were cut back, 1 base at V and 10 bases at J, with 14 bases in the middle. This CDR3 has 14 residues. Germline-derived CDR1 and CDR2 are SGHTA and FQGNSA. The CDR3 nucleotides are TGTGCCAGCAGCTTAGGGGGTAGCGTTCGAGAGCAGTTCTTC. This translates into CASSLGGSVREQFF.

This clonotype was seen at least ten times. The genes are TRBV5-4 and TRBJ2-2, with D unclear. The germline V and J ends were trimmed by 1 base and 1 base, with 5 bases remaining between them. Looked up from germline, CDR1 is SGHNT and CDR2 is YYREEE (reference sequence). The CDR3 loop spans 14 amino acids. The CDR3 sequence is CASSLSGNTGELFF. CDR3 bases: TGTGCCAGCAGCTTGTCCGGGAACACCGGGGAGCTGTTTTTT.

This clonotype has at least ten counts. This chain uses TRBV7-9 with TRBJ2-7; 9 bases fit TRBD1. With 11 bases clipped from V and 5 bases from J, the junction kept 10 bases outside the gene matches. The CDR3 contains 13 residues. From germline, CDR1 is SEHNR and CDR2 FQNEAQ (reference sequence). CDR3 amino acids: CAYRGQGNHEQYF. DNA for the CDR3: TGTGCCTACCGGGGACAGGGAAACCACGAGCAGTACTTC.

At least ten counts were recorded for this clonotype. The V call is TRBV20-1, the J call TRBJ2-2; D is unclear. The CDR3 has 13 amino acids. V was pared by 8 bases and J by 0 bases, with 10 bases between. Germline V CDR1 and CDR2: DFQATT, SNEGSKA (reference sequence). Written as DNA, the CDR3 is TGCAGTTCTTCCGGCCCGAACACCGGGGAGCTGTTTTTT. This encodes CSSSGPNTGELFF.

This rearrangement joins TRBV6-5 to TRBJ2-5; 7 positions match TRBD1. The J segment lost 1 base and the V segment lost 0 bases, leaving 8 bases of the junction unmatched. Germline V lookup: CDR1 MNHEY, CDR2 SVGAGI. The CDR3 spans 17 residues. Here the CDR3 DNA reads TGTGCCAGCAGTTACTCGAGGGGGCCCCCGCGCCAAGAGACCCAGTACTTC. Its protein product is CASSYSRGPPRQETQYF.

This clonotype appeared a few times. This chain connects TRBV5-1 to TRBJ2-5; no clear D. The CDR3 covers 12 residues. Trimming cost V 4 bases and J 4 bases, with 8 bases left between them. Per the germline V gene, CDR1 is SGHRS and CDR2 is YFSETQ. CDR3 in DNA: TGCGCCAGCAGCGCACGATCAGAGACCCAGTACTTC. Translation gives CASSARSETQYF. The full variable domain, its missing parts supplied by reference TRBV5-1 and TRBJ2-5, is KAGVTQTPRYLIKTRGQQVTLSCSPISGHRSVSWYQQTPGQGLQFLFEYFSETQRNKGNFPGRFSGRQFSNSRSEMNVSTLELGDSALYLCASSARSETQYFGPGTRLLVL.

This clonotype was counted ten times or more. CDR3 in amino acids: CSASGGITDTQYF. CDR3 in DNA: TGCAGTGCTAGCGGGGGAATCACAGATACGCAGTATTTT. V and J are TRBV20-1 and TRBJ2-3, with D possibly matching TRBD2 (6 bases). This CDR3 comprises 13 residues. CDR1 is DFQATT and CDR2 is SNEGSKA in the germline V gene (reference sequence). The ends were cut back, 3 bases at V and 2 bases at J, with 9 bases in the middle.

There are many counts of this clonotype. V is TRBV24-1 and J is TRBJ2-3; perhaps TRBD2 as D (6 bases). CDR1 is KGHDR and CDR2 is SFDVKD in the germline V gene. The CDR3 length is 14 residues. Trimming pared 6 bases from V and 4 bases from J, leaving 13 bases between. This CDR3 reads CATSLRGVPDTQYF. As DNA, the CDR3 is TGTGCCACCAGTTTGCGGGGTGTACCAGATACGCAGTATTTT.

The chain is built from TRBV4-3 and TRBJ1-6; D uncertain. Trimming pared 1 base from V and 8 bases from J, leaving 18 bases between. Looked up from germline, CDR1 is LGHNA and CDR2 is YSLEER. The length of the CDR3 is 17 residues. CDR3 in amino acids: CASSQVLGDSSDSPLHF. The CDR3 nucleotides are TGCGCCAGCAGCCAAGTACTGGGAGATTCCTCCGATTCACCCCTCCACTTT.

The CDR3 bases are TGTGCCAGCAGGAGACAGGGAGGTCAGCCCCAGCATTTT. It is translated as CASRRQGGQPQHF. The chain has TRBV6-1 and TRBJ1-5; 7 nucleotides match TRBD1. Germline trimming cut 6 bases from V and 6 bases from J; bases unmatched to any gene: 5. Germline assignment: CDR1 MNHNS and CDR2 SASEGT. This CDR3 comprises 13 residues.